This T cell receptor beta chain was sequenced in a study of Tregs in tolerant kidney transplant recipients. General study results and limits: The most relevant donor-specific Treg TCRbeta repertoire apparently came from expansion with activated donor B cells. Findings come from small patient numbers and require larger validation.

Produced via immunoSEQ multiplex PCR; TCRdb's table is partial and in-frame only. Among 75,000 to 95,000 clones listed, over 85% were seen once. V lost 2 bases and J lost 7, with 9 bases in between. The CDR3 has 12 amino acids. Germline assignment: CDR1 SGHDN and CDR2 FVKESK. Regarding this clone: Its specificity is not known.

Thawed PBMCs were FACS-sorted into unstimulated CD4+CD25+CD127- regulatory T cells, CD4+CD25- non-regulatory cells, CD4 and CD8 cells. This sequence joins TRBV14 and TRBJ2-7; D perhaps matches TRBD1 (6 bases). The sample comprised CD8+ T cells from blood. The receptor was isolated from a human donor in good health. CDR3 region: CASSQTGWEQYF. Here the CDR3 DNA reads TGTGCCAGCAGCCAAACAGGGTGGGAGCAGTACTTC.